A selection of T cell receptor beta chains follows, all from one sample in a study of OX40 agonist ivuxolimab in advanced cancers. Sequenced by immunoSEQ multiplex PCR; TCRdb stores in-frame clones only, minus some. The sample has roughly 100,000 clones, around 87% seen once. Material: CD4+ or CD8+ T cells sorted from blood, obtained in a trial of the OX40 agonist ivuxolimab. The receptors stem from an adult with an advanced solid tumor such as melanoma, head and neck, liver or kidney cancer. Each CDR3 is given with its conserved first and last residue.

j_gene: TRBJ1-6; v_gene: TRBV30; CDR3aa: CAWRGIYNSPLHF
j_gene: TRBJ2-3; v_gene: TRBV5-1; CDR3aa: CASSAAGSGGALNTQYF
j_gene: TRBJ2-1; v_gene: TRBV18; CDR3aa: CASSPGQAHHNEQFF
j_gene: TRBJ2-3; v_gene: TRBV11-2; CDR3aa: CASSQGANLRTDTQYF
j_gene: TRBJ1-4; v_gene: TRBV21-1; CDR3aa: CASSSGRRDRVEEKLFF
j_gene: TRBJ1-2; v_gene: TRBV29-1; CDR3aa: CSVVTGVLTNYGYTF
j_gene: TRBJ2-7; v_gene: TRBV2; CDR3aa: CASSGVPGQGPYEQYF
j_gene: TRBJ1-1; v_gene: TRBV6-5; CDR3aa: CATRDSGNTEAFF
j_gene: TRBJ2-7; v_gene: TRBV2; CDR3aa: CASTDLWGVSSYEQYF
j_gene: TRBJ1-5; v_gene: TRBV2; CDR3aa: CASSELVWRLRSQPQHF
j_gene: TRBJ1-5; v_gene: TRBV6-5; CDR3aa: CASSPAPGGNQPQHF
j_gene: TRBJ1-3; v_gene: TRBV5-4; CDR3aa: CASSLETGGSGNTIYF
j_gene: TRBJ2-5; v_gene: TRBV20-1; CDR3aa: CSVRGLETQYF
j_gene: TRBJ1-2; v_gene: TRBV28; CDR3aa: CASSSTPFGTGGYDYGYTF